Listed here are 9 T cell receptor beta chains from one sample, sequenced in a study of shared clonotypes between healthy human individuals. Assay: immunoSEQ multiplex PCR; the TCRdb copy retains only in-frame clones and omits some. The table shows a few million clones, with over 85% occurring only once. Input material: naive CD4+ T cells from PBMCs. This sample's subset: CD45RA+ positively selected. The source is a man aged 18 to 35 in good health. Some clones in this sample may be carry-over from other donors' samples.

The gene calls are TRBV6-4 and TRBJ1-1, with D hard to call. The germline V gene has CDR1 MRHNA and CDR2 SNTAGT. V was pared by 4 bases and J by 1 base, with 7 bases between. The CDR3 length is 13 residues. The CDR3 coding sequence is TGTGCCAGCAGTGCGGGGAAGAACACTGAAGCTTTCTTT. The encoded protein is CASSAGKNTEAFF.

The V and J genes are TRBV6-5 and TRBJ1-2, with D uncertain. CDR3 length: 14 amino acids. Trimming pared 4 bases from V and 4 bases from J, leaving 13 bases between. CDR1 is MNHEY and CDR2 is SVGAGI in the germline V gene. The CDR3 is CASSSSRAGYGYTF. CDR3 DNA: TGTGCCAGCAGTTCTTCTCGGGCGGGCTATGGCTACACCTTC.

This chain connects TRBV6-6 to TRBJ2-7, with unresolved D. V was clipped by 5 bases and J by 9 bases, with 17 bases between them. Per germline, CDR1 MNHNY and CDR2 SVGAGI (reference sequence). There are 13 residues in the CDR3. CDR3 residues: CASSLSRVLGQYF. The CDR3 DNA reads TGTGCCAGCAGTCTTTCCCGGGTGTTGGGGCAGTACTTC.

In the case of this clone: The sample carries other DNA sequences with the same CDR3. The genes are TRBV30 and TRBJ2-7, with 7 nucleotides matching TRBD1. With V trimmed by 3 bases and J by 0 bases, 11 bases remained unmatched. The CDR3 runs 16 residues. The germline CDR1 and CDR2 sequences are GTSNPN and SVGIG (reference sequence). The CDR3 DNA reads as TGTGCCTGGAGCACCTCGGACAGGATAATCTCCTACGAGCAGTACTTC. This encodes CAWSTSDRIISYEQYF. The full variable domain, in which reference TRBV30 and TRBJ2-7 provide the parts outside the CDR3, is SQTIHQWPATLVQPVGSPLSLECTVEGTSNPNLYWYRQAAGRGLQLLFYSVGIGQISSEVPQNLSASRPQDRQFILSSKKLLLSDSGFYLCAWSTSDRIISYEQYFGPGTRLTVT.

The rearrangement joins TRBV6-5 to TRBJ1-2; D is unclear. Trimming shortened V by 5 bases and J by 4 bases, and 11 bases separated the two germline ends. Germline V lookup: CDR1 MNHEY, CDR2 SVGAGI. The CDR3 is made up of 13 amino acids. DNA for the CDR3: TGTGCCAGCAGTCGGGCCGGACCCTATGGCTACACCTTC. It encodes CASSRAGPYGYTF.

The gene calls are TRBV7-8 and TRBJ2-7; D is ambiguous. CDR3 length equals 14 residues. Germline assignment: CDR1 SGHVS and CDR2 FQNEAQ. Trimming removed 4 bases from V and 1 base from J, with 11 bases in between. CDR3 DNA sequence: TGTGCCAGCAGCTATACCGACCGGTCCTACGAGCAGTACTTC. Translation: CASSYTDRSYEQYF.

This clone was observed a handful of times. CDR3 DNA sequence: TGTGCCTGGAGTGGACGAGACAATCAGCCCCAGCATTTT. It is translated as CAWSGRDNQPQHF. The chain combines TRBV30 with TRBJ1-5; D unclear. Per germline, CDR1 GTSNPN and CDR2 SVGIG (reference sequence). V was clipped by 1 base and J by 3 bases, with 7 bases between them. This CDR3 is 13 amino acids long.

V is TRBV14 and J is TRBJ2-7, with D perhaps matching TRBD2 (6 bases). V was shortened by 8 bases and J by 1 base, with 12 bases between the two germline ends. Germline lookup yields CDR1 SGHDN and CDR2 FVKESK. The CDR3 consists of 13 residues. The chain's CDR3 is CASAGLGSYEQYF. CDR3 bases: TGTGCCAGCGCGGGGCTGGGTTCCTACGAGCAGTACTTC.

This chain links TRBV19 with TRBJ1-2, with 8 bases matching TRBD1. Germline V CDR1 and CDR2: LNHDA, SQIVND (reference sequence). V shed 9 bases, J shed 10 bases, and the junction held 19 bases outside the gene matches. CDR3 size: 15 residues. The CDR3 nucleotides are TGTGCCAGCACTCCACGATCGGCAGGGGGCTTGGTCTACACCTTC. The encoded protein is CASTPRSAGGLVYTF.